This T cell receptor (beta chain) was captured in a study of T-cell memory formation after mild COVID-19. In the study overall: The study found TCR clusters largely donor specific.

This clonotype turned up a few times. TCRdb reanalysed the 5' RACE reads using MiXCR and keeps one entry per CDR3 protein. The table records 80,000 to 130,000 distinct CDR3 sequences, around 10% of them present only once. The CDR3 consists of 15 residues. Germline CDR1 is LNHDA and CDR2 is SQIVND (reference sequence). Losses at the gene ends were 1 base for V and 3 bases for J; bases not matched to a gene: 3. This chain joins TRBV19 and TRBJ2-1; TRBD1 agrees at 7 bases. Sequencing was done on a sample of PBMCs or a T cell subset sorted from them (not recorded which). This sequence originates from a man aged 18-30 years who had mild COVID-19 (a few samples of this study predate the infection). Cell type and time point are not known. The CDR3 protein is CASSIGQGYYNEQFF. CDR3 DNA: TGTGCCAGTAGTATAGGACAGGGCTACTACAATGAGCAGTTCTTC.